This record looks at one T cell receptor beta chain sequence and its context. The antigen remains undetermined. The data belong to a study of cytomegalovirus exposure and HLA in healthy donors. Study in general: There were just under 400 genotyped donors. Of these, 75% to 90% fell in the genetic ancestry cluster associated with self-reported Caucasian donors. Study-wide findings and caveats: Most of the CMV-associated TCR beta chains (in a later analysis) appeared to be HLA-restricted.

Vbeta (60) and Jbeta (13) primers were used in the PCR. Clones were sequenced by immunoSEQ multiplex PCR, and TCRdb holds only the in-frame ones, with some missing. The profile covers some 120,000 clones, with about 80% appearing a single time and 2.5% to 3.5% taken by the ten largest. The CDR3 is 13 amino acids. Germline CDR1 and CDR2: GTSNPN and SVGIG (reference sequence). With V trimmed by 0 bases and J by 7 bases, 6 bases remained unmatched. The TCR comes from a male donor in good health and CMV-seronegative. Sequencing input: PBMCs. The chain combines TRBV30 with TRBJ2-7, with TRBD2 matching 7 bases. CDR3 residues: CAWSVVASGEQYF. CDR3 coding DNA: TGTGCCTGGAGTGTAGTGGCTAGCGGAGAGCAGTACTTC.